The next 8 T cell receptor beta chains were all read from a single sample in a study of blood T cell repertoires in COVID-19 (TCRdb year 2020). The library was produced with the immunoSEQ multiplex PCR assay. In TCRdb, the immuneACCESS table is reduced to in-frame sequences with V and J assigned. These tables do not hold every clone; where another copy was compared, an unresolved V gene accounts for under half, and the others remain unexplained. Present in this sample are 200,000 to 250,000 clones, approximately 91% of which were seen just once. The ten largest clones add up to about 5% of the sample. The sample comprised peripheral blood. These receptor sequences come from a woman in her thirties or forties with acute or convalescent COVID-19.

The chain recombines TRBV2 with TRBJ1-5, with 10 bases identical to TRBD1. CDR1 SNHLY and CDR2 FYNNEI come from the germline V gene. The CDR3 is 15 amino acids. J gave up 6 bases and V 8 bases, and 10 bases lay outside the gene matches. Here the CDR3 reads CASGEETGGGQPQHF. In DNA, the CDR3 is TGTGCCAGCGGAGAAGAGACAGGGGGCGGTCAGCCCCAGCATTTT.

CDR3 DNA sequence: TGTGCCTGGACCCTAGGCAACGGGGGATACACCTTC. This translates into CAWTLGNGGYTF. The J gene is TRBJ1-2, the V gene TRBV30, with a weak D call TRBD1 (5 bases). V was clipped by 4 bases and J by 11 bases, with 17 bases between them. The germline V gene encodes CDR1 GTSNPN and CDR2 SVGIG (reference sequence). CDR3 length equals 12 residues. Looking up the rest from reference TRBV30 and TRBJ1-2 gives the full variable domain: SQTIHQWPATLVQPVGSPLSLECTVEGTSNPNLYWYRQAAGRGLQLLFYSVGIGQISSEVPQNLSASRPQDRQFILSSKKLLLSDSGFYLCAWTLGNGGYTFGSGTRLTVV.

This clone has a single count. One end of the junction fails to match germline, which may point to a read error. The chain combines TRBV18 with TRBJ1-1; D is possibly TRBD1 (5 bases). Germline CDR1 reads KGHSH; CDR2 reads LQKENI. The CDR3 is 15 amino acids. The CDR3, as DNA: TGTGCCAGCCGAAAAGAGGCAGGGCCGAACGCTGAAGCTTTCTTT. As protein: CASRKEAGPNAEAFF.

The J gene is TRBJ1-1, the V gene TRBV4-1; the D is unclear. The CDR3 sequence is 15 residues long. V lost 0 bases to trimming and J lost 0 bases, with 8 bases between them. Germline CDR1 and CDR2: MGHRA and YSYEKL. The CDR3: CASSQDRLLNTEAFF. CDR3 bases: TGCGCCAGCAGCCAAGACCGGTTACTGAACACTGAAGCTTTCTTT.

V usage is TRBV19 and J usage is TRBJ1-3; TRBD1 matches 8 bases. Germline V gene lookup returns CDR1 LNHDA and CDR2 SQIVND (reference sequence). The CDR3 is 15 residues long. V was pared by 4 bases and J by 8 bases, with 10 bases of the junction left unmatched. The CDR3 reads CASSTDRAPLDTIYF. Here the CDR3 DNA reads TGTGCCAGTAGTACGGACAGGGCACCTCTCGACACCATATATTTT.

In DNA form, the CDR3 reads TGTGCCAGCAGGAGGGTATATGAAAAACTGTTTTTT. Its translation: CASRRVYEKLFF. V gene TRBV12-3 or TRBV12-4 combines with J gene TRBJ1-4; no clear D. This CDR3 region has 12 residues. The ends were cut back, 6 bases at V and 6 bases at J, with 8 bases in the middle.

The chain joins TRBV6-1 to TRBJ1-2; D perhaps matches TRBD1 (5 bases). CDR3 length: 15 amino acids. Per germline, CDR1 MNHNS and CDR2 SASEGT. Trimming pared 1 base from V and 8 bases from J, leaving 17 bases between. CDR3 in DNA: TGTGCCAGCAGTGAAGGGGGCCGCGGGGCGTGGGGCTACACCTTC. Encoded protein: CASSEGGRGAWGYTF.

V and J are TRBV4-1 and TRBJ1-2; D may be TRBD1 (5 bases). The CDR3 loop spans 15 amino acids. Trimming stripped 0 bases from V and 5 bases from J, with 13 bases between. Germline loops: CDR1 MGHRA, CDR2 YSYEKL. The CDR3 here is CASSQDWGGGYGYTF. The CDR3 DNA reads TGCGCCAGCAGCCAAGATTGGGGGGGTGGTTATGGCTACACCTTC.